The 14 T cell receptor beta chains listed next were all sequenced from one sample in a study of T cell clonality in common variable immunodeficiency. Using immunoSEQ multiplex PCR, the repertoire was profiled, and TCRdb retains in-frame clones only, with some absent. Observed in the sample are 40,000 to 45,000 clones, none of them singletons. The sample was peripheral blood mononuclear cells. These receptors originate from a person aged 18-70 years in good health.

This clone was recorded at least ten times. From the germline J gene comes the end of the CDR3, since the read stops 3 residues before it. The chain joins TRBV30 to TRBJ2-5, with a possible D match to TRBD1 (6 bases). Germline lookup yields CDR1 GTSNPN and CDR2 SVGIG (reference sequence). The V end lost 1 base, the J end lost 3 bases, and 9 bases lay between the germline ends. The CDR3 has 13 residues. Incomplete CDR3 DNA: TGTGCCTGGAGTGAAAACAGGGAAGAGACC. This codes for CAWSENREET. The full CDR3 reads CAWSENREETQYF. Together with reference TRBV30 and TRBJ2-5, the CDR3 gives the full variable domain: SQTIHQWPATLVQPVGSPLSLECTVEGTSNPNLYWYRQAAGRGLQLLFYSVGIGQISSEVPQNLSASRPQDRQFILSSKKLLLSDSGFYLCAWSENREETQYFGPGTRLLVL.

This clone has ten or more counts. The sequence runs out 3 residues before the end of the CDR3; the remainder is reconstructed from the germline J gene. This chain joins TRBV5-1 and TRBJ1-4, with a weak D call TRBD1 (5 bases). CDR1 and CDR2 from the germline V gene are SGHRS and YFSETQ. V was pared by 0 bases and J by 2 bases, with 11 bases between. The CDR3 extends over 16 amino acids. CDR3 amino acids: CASSLGQGPTNEKLFF. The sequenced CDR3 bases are TGCGCCAGCAGCTTGGGTCAGGGCCCCACTAATGAAAAA.

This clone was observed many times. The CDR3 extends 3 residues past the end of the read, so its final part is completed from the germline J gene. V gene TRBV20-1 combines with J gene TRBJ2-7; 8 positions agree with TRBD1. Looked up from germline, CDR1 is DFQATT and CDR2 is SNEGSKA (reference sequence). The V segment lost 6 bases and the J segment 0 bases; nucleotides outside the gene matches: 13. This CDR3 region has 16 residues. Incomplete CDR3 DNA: TGCAGTGCCCGCGGCGGAGGACAGGGAGTCTCCTACGAG. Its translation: CSARGGGQGVSYE. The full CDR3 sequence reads CSARGGGQGVSYEQYF.

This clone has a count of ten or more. The DNA read from the CDR3 is TGTGCCAGCAGCCAAGAATGGGGCCGACAGACCTCCTACGAG. Translation: CASSQEWGRQTSYE. The full CDR3 is CASSQEWGRQTSYEQYF. The chain joins TRBV4-2 to TRBJ2-7; D may be TRBD1 (5 bases). Read coverage stops 3 residues before the CDR3 terminus; the germline J gene supplies the remainder. The CDR3 has 17 residues. The germline V gene has CDR1 LGHNA and CDR2 YNFKEQ. V dropped 0 bases and J dropped 0 bases, with 15 bases sitting between them.

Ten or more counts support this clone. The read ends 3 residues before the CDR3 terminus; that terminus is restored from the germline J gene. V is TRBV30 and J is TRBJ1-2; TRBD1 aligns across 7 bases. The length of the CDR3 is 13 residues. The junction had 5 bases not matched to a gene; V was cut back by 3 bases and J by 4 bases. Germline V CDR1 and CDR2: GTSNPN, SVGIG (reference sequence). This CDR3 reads CAWSRQGSYGYTF. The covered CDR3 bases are TGTGCCTGGAGCCGACAGGGCTCCTATGGC.

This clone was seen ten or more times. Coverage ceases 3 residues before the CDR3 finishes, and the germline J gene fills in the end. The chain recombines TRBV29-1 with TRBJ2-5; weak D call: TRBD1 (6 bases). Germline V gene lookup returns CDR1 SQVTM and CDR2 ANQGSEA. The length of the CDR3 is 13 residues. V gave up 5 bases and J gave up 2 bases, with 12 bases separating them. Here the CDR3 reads CSVYPGQQETQYF. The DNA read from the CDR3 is TGCAGCGTTTACCCTGGACAGCAAGAGACC.

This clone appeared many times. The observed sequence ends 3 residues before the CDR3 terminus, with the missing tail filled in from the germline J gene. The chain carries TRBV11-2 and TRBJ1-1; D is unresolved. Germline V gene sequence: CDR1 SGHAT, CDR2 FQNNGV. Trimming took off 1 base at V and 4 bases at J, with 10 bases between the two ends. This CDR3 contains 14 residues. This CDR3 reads CASSLAWAPTEAFF. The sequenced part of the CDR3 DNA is TGTGCCAGCAGCTTAGCGTGGGCGCCCACTGAA.

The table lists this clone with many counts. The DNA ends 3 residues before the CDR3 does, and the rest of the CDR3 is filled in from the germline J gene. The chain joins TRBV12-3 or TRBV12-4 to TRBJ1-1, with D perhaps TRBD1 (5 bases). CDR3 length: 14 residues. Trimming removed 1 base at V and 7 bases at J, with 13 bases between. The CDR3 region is CASSLGRQTHEAFF. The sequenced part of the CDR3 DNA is TGTGCCAGCAGTTTAGGTCGACAGACCCATGAA.

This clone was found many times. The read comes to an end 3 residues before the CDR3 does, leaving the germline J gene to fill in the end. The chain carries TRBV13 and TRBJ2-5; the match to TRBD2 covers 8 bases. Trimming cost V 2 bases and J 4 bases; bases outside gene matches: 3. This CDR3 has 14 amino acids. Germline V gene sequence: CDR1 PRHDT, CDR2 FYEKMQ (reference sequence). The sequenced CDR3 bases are TGTGCCAGCAGCTTATCGGGAGGGGGAGAGACC. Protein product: CASSLSGGGET. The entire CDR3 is CASSLSGGGETQYF.

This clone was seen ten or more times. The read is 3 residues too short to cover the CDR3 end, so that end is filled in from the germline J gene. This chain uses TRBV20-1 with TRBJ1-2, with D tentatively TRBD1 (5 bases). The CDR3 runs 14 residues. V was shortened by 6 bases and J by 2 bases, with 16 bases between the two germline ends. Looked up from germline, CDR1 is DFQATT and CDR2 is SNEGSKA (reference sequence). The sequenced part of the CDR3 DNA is TGCAGTGCCCCCGGAGTTGAGGGGAACTATGGC. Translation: CSAPGVEGNYG. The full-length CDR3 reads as CSAPGVEGNYGYTF.

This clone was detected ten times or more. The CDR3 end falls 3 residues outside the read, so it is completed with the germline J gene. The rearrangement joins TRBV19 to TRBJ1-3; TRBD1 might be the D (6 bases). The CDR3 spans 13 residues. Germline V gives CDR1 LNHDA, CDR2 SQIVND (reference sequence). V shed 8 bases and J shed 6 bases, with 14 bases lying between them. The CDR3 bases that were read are TGTGCCAGTTACCCGACAGGCGAAAACACC. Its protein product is CASYPTGENT. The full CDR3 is CASYPTGENTIYF. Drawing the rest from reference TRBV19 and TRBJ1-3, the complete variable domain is DGGITQSPKYLFRKEGQNVTLSCEQNLNHDAMYWYRQDPGQGLRLIYYSQIVNDFQKGDIAEGYSVSREKKESFPLTVTSAQKNPTAFYLCASYPTGENTIYFGEGSWLTVV.

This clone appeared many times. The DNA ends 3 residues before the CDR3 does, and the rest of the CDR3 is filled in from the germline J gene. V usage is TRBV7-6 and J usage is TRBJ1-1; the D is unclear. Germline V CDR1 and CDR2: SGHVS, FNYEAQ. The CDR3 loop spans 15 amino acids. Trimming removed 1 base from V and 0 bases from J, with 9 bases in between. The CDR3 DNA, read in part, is TGTGCCAGCAGCTTAGGACACAACATGAACACTGAA. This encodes CASSLGHNMNTE. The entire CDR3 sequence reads CASSLGHNMNTEAFF. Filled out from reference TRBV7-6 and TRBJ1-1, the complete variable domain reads GAGVSQSPRYKVTKRGQDVALRCDPISGHVSLYWYRQALGQGPEFLTYFNYEAQQDKSGLPNDRFSAERPEGSISTLTIQRTEQRDSAMYRCASSLGHNMNTEAFFGQGTRLTVV.

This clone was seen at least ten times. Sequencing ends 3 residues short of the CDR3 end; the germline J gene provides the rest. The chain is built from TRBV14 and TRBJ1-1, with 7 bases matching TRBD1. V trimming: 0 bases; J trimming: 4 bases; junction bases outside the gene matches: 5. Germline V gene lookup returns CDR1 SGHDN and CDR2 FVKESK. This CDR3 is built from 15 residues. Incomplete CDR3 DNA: TGTGCCAGCAGCCAAGAAGGCAGGGGGACCACTGAA. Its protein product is CASSQEGRGTTE. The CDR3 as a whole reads CASSQEGRGTTEAFF.

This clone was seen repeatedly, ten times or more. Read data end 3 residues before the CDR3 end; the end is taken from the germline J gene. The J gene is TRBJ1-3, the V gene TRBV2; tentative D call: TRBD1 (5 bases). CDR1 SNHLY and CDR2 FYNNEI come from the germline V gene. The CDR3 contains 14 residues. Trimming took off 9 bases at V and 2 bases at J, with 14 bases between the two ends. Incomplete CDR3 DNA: TGTGCCAGTTCGACAGAACCCACTGGAAACACC. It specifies CASSTEPTGNT. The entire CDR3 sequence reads CASSTEPTGNTIYF.